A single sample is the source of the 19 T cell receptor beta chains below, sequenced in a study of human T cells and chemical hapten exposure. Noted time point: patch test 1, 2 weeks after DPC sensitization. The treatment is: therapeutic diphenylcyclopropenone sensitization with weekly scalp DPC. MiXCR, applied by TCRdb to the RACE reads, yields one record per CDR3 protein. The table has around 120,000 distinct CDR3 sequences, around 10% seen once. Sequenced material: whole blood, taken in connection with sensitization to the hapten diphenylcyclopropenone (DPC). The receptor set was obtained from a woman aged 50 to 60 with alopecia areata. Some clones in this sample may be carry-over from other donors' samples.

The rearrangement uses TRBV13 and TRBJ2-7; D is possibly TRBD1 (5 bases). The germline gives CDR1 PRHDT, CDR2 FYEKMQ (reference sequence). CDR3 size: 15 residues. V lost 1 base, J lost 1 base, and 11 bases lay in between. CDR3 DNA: TGTGCCAGCAGCTTAGCCGGGCAGGGTTCCTACGAGCAGTACTTC. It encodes CASSLAGQGSYEQYF.

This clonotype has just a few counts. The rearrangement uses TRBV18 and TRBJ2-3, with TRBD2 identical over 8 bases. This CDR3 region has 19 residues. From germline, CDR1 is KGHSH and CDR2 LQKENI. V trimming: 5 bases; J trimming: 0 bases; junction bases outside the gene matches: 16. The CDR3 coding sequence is TGTGCCAGCTCAGCGTACTCAAGCGGGAGACTATCTAGCACAGATACGCAGTATTTT. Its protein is CASSAYSSGRLSSTDTQYF.

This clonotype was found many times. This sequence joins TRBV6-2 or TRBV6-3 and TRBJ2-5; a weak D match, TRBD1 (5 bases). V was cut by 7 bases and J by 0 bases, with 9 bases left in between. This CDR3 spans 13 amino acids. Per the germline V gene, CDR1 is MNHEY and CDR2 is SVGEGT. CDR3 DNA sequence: TGTGCCAGCATAAGGGGCTACCAAGAGACCCAGTACTTC. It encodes CASIRGYQETQYF.

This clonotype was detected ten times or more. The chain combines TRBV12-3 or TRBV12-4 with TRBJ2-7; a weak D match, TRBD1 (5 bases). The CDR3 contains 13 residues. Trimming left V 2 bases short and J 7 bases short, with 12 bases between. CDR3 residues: CASSLIPPGEQYF. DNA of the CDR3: TGTGCCAGCAGTTTAATTCCACCAGGGGAGCAGTACTTC.

This CDR3 reads CASSYPRDDGYTF. CDR3 bases: TGTGCCAGCAGTTACCCCAGGGACGATGGCTACACCTTC. The chain combines TRBV28 with TRBJ1-2, with D tentatively TRBD1 (5 bases). This CDR3 comprises 13 residues. Looked up from germline, CDR1 is MDHEN and CDR2 is SYDVKM. Deletions cut 4 bases from V and 6 bases from J, with 12 bases between.

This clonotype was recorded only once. The CDR3 spells CASSLSIDGGDTQYF. The DNA of the CDR3 is TGTGCCAGCAGCTTAAGCATCGATGGCGGAGATACGCAGTATTTT. The gene calls are TRBV11-2 and TRBJ2-3; D ambiguous. This CDR3 is 15 amino acids long. The germline V gene encodes CDR1 SGHAT and CDR2 FQNNGV. Trimming left V 2 bases short and J 5 bases short, with 14 bases between.

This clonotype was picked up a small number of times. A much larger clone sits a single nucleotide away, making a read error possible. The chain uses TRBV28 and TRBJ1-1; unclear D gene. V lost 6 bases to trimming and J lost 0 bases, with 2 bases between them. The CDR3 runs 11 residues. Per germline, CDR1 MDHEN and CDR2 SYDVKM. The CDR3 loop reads CASRLNTEAFF. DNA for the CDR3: TGTGCCAGCAGATTGAACACTGAAGCTTTCTTT.

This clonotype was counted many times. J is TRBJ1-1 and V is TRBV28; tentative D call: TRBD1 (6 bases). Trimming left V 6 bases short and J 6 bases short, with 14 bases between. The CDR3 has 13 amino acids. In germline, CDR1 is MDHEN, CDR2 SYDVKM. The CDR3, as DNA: TGTGCCAGCAGGAGGACAGTATGGGCTGAAGCTTTCTTT. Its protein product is CASRRTVWAEAFF.

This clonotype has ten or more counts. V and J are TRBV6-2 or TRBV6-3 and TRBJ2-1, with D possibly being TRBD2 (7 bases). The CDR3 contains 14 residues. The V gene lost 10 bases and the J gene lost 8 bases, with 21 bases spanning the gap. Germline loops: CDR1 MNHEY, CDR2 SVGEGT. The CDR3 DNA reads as TGTGCCACCGGAGGGGGGGCGGTCTTATATGAGCAGTTCTTC. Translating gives CATGGGAVLYEQFF.

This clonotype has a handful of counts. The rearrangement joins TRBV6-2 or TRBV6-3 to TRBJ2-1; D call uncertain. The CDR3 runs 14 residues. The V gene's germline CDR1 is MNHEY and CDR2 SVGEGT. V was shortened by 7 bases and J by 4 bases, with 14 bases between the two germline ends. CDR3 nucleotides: TGTGCCAGCACCGGGTACCTGGATTACAATGAGCAGTTCTTC. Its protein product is CASTGYLDYNEQFF.

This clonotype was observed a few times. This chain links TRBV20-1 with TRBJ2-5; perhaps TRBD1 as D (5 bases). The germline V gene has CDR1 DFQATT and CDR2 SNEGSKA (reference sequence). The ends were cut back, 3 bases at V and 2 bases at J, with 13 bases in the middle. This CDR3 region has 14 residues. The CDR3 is CSARNVNRQETQYF. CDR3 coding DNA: TGCAGTGCTAGGAATGTGAACAGGCAAGAGACCCAGTACTTC.

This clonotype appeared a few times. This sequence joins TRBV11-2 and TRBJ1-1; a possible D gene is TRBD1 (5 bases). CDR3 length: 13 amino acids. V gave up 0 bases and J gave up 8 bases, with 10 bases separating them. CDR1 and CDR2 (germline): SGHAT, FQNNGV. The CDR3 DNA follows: TGTGCCAGCAGCTTAGATGTGGGGGGAGAAGCTTTCTTT. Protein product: CASSLDVGGEAFF. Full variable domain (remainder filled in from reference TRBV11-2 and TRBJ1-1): EAGVAQSPRYKIIEKRQSVAFWCNPISGHATLYWYQQILGQGPKLLIQFQNNGVVDDSQLPKDRFSAERLKGVDSTLKIQPAKLEDSAVYLCASSLDVGGEAFFGQGTRLTVV.

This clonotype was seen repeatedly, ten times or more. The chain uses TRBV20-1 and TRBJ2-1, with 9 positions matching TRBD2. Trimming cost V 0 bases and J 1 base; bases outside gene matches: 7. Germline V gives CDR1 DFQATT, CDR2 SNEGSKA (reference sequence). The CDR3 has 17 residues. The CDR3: CSARDPGAGGSYNEQFF. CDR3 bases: TGCAGTGCTAGAGATCCGGGCGCGGGAGGGTCCTACAATGAGCAGTTCTTC.

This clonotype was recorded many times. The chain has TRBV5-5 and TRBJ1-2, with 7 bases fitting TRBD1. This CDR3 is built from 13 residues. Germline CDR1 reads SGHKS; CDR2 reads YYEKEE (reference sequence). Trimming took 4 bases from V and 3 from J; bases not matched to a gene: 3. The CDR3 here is CASSPDRDYGYTF. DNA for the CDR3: TGTGCCAGCAGCCCAGACAGGGACTATGGCTACACCTTC. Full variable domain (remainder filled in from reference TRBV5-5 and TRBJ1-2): DAGVTQSPTHLIKTRGQQVTLRCSPISGHKSVSWYQQVLGQGPQFIFQYYEKEERGRGNFPDRFSARQFPNYSSELNVNALLLGDSALYLCASSPDRDYGYTFGSGTRLTVV.

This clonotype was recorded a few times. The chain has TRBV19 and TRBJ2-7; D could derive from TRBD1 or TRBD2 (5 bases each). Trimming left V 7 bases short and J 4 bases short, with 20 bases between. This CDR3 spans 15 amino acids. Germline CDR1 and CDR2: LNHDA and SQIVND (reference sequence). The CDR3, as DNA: TGTGCCAGTACTATCCGCCCCGGGGCAGTGTACGAGCAGTACTTC. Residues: CASTIRPGAVYEQYF.

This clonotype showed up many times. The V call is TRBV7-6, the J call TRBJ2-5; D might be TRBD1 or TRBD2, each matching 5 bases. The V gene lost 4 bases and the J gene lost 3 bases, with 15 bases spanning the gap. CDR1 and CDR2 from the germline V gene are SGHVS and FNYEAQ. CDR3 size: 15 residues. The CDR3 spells CASSWSGTGKETQYF. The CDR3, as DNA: TGTGCCAGCAGCTGGTCCGGGACGGGAAAAGAGACCCAGTACTTC.

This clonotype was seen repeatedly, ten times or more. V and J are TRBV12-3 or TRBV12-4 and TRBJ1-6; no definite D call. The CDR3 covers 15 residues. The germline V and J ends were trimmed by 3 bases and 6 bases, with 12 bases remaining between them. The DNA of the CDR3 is TGTGCCAGCAGTTTGACGGGTCGGCTTAATTCACCCCTCCACTTT. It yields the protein CASSLTGRLNSPLHF.

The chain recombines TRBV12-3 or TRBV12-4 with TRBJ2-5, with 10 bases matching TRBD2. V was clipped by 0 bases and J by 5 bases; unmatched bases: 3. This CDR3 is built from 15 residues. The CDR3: CASSLALLAGETQYF. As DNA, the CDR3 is TGTGCCAGCAGTTTAGCCCTACTAGCGGGGGAGACCCAGTACTTC.

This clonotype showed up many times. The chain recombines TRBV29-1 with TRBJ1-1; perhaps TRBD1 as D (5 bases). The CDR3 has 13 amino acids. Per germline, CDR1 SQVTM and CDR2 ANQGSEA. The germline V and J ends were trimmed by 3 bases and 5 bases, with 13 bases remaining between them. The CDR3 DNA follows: TGCAGCGTTGAGGGCCAGGAGGGGACTGAAGCTTTCTTT. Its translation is CSVEGQEGTEAFF. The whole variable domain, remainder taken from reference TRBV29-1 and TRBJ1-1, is SAVISQKPSRDICQRGTSLTIQCQVDSQVTMMFWYRQQPGQSLTLIATANQGSEATYESGFVIDKFPISRPNLTFSTLTVSNMSPEDSSIYLCSVEGQEGTEAFFGQGTRLTVV.